The rows below give T cell receptor beta chains drawn from one sample of a study of blood T cell repertoires in COVID-19. Assay used: immunoSEQ multiplex PCR; TCRdb lists only in-frame clones, some missing. Here the sample spans approximately 340,000 clones, approximately 93% being singletons. The sample taken for sequencing was PBMCs or T cells enriched from blood (not recorded which). Receptors originate from a woman aged 35 to 49 who had been exposed to COVID-19. Both conserved end residues are part of each CDR3. Each record gives: V gene, clone size, J gene, D gene, CDR3 DNA, CDR3 protein. The D gene is left open where the match is weak. Not all rows give a size; the values are once, few, many and, for expanded clones, a class.

V gene: TRBV4-1; clone size: .; J gene: TRBJ1-2; D gene: TRBD1; CDR3 DNA: TGCGCCAGCAGCCACGCCGGGACAGGGTTTTCCTATGGCTACACCTTC; CDR3 protein: CASSHAGTGFSYGYTF
V gene: TRBV7-3; clone size: .; J gene: TRBJ2-1; D gene: .; CDR3 DNA: TGTGCCAGCAGCCCCCGGGGAGGTGAGCAGTTCTTC; CDR3 protein: CASSPRGGEQFF
V gene: TRBV7-9; clone size: .; J gene: TRBJ1-5; D gene: TRBD1; CDR3 DNA: TGTGCCAGCAGCCCGGACAGGTTTGCTGATCAGCCCCAGCATTTT; CDR3 protein: CASSPDRFADQPQHF
V gene: TRBV28; clone size: .; J gene: TRBJ1-5; D gene: TRBD1; CDR3 DNA: TGTGCCAGCAGTTTGACAGGGTTAGGCAATCAGCCCCAGCATTTT; CDR3 protein: CASSLTGLGNQPQHF
V gene: TRBV29-1; clone size: once; J gene: TRBJ2-7; D gene: .; CDR3 DNA: TGCAGCGTTGAACTGGCGGCCACCTACGAGCAGTACTTC; CDR3 protein: CSVELAATYEQYF
V gene: TRBV9; clone size: .; J gene: TRBJ2-3; D gene: TRBD2; CDR3 DNA: TGTGCCAGCAGCGAGGGACTAGCGGGGGGTGGGTTTGGAGATACGCAGTATTTT; CDR3 protein: CASSEGLAGGGFGDTQYF
V gene: TRBV19; clone size: .; J gene: TRBJ1-2; D gene: TRBD1; CDR3 DNA: TGTGCCAGTAGTATCCCGACAGGGAACTATGGCTACACCTTC; CDR3 protein: CASSIPTGNYGYTF
V gene: TRBV27; clone size: .; J gene: TRBJ2-5; D gene: TRBD2; CDR3 DNA: TGTGCCAGCAGACTAGCGGGAGGGCTACAGACCCAGTACTTC; CDR3 protein: CASRLAGGLQTQYF
V gene: TRBV30; clone size: .; J gene: TRBJ1-2; D gene: .; CDR3 DNA: TGTGCCTGGAGGCAGGAGGCGCGACTTGGCTACACCTTC; CDR3 protein: CAWRQEARLGYTF
V gene: TRBV30; clone size: .; J gene: TRBJ1-1; D gene: .; CDR3 DNA: TGTGCCTGGAGCACCGGGGGAGGGGGGACAACTGAAGCTTTCTTT; CDR3 protein: CAWSTGGGGTTEAFF
V gene: TRBV7-2; clone size: .; J gene: TRBJ2-7; D gene: .; CDR3 DNA: TGTGCCAGCAGCTACACAGTCTCCTACGAGCAGTACTTC; CDR3 protein: CASSYTVSYEQYF
V gene: TRBV3-1/TRBV3-2; clone size: .; J gene: TRBJ2-2; D gene: TRBD2; CDR3 DNA: TGTGCCAGCAGCCGGGCGGGGGTGACCGGGGAGCTGTTTTTT; CDR3 protein: CASSRAGVTGELFF
V gene: TRBV18; clone size: .; J gene: TRBJ1-4; D gene: .; CDR3 DNA: TGTGCCAGCTCCTTGGGGGCAGGCTTTAATGAAAAACTGTTTTTT; CDR3 protein: CASSLGAGFNEKLFF
V gene: TRBV5-1; clone size: once; J gene: TRBJ2-5; D gene: .; CDR3 DNA: TGCGCCAGCAGCTTGAGTCCTTCAACGGGGGGCAAAGGAGAGACCCAGTACTTC; CDR3 protein: CASSLSPSTGGKGETQYF
V gene: TRBV27; clone size: .; J gene: TRBJ2-5; D gene: TRBD1; CDR3 DNA: TGTGCCAGCAGAGATATAACAGGGGGTTTCGAAGAGACCCAGTACTTC; CDR3 protein: CASRDITGGFEETQYF
V gene: TRBV5-6; clone size: .; J gene: TRBJ1-2; D gene: .; CDR3 DNA: TGTGCCATCAACTTAGAGGGTTATGGCTACACCTTC; CDR3 protein: CAINLEGYGYTF
V gene: TRBV7-8; clone size: .; J gene: TRBJ2-3; D gene: TRBD1; CDR3 DNA: TGTGCCAGCATCCAGGGGGCCAGCTCAGATACGCAGTATTTT; CDR3 protein: CASIQGASSDTQYF
V gene: TRBV30; clone size: once; J gene: TRBJ1-2; D gene: TRBD1; CDR3 DNA: TGTGCCTGGACGCCAAAGGGCAGGGGGCAGGAGCACTATGGCTACACCTTC; CDR3 protein: CAWTPKGRGQEHYGYTF
V gene: TRBV18; clone size: once; J gene: TRBJ2-4; D gene: .; CDR3 DNA: TGTGCCAGCTCACCACCTGGGGCCTGGGCCAAAAACATTCAGTACTTC; CDR3 protein: CASSPPGAWAKNIQYF
V gene: TRBV6-5; clone size: .; J gene: TRBJ2-7; D gene: TRBD1; CDR3 DNA: TGTGCCAGCAGTTACGGACAGGGATTCTCCTACGAGCAGTACTTC; CDR3 protein: CASSYGQGFSYEQYF
V gene: TRBV7-9; clone size: .; J gene: TRBJ2-1; D gene: .; CDR3 DNA: TGTGCCAGCAGCCGTCGGGAGTTACACAATGAGCAGTTCTTC; CDR3 protein: CASSRRELHNEQFF
V gene: TRBV27; clone size: .; J gene: TRBJ1-1; D gene: .; CDR3 DNA: TGTGCCAGCATTGGCATAATGAACACTGAAGCTTTCTTT; CDR3 protein: CASIGIMNTEAFF
V gene: TRBV30; clone size: .; J gene: TRBJ2-7; D gene: .; CDR3 DNA: TGTGCCGGATCCAGGGACACCTACGAGCAGTACTTC; CDR3 protein: CAGSRDTYEQYF
V gene: TRBV11-2; clone size: .; J gene: TRBJ2-7; D gene: TRBD2; CDR3 DNA: TGTGCCAGCAGCTTCAGAGCCGGGACTAGCGGCTACGAGCAGTACTTC; CDR3 protein: CASSFRAGTSGYEQYF
V gene: TRBV18; clone size: .; J gene: TRBJ1-1; D gene: TRBD1; CDR3 DNA: TGTGCCAGCTCACCTTTTACAGGGGGCGTCGGCACTGAAGCTTTCTTT; CDR3 protein: CASSPFTGGVGTEAFF
V gene: TRBV6-5; clone size: .; J gene: TRBJ1-4; D gene: TRBD1; CDR3 DNA: TGTGCCAGCAGTTACTCGGGGACAGGGGTTAATGAAAAACTGTTTTTT; CDR3 protein: CASSYSGTGVNEKLFF
V gene: TRBV7-8; clone size: .; J gene: TRBJ2-2; D gene: .; CDR3 DNA: TGTGCCAGCAGCCCCAGTACCGGGGAGCTGTTTTTT; CDR3 protein: CASSPSTGELFF
V gene: TRBV18; clone size: .; J gene: TRBJ2-3; D gene: .; CDR3 DNA: TGTGCCAGCTCACCACAGCGTAGCACAGATACGCAGTATTTT; CDR3 protein: CASSPQRSTDTQYF
V gene: TRBV19; clone size: .; J gene: TRBJ1-2; D gene: .; CDR3 DNA: TGTGCCAGTAGTTCCGGACTGCGGGACACCTTC; CDR3 protein: CASSSGLRDTF
V gene: TRBV11-2; clone size: .; J gene: TRBJ1-5; D gene: .; CDR3 DNA: TGTGCCAGCAGCTTAGAACCGCTCGGGGTAGGGCGAAGTCAGCCCCAGCATTTT; CDR3 protein: CASSLEPLGVGRSQPQHF